This TCR beta chain was found in a study of blood T cell repertoires in COVID-19. Study at large: Researchers got acute and convalescent COVID-19 samples from the United States, Italy and Spain.

The table lists this clone with a count of one. Clones were sequenced by immunoSEQ multiplex PCR, and TCRdb holds only the in-frame ones, with some missing. The sample has roughly 430,000 clones; more than 70% are singletons. The sequence was obtained from a woman aged 18-29 years who had been exposed to COVID-19. Material for sequencing was PBMCs or T cells enriched from blood (not recorded which).

The CDR3 reads CSGTGGVEQYF. For the CDR3, the DNA is TGCAGTGGGACAGGAGGGGTCGAGCAGTACTTC. The chain recombines TRBV20-1 with TRBJ2-7, with D perhaps matching TRBD1 (7 bases). The CDR3 is 11 amino acids. CDR1 is DFQATT, CDR2 SNEGSKA, per germline (reference sequence). V gave up 7 bases and J gave up 6 bases, with 13 bases separating them.